Shown below are 12 T cell receptor beta chains from a single sample sequenced in a study of radiotherapy plus CTLA-4 blockade in lung cancer. TCRdb's copy holds only in-frame clones and misses some; the assay was immunoSEQ multiplex PCR. The data hold around 99,000 clones, with around 90% observed a single time. Source: peripheral blood, taken from a patient treated with radiotherapy plus ipilimumab. The receptors were sampled from a human donor with non-small cell lung cancer that progressed on radiotherapy plus ipilimumab.

This chain uses TRBV2 with TRBJ1-1; D is uncertain. Trimming shortened V by 11 bases and J by 1 base, and 17 bases separated the two germline ends. Per the germline V gene, CDR1 is SNHLY and CDR2 is FYNNEI. This CDR3 has 14 amino acids. The CDR3 loop reads CAQNPRPTNTEAFF. The CDR3 nucleotides are TGTGCCCAAAATCCGAGACCCACGAACACTGAAGCTTTCTTT.

The gene calls are TRBV2 and TRBJ2-3, with D uncertain. Germline loops: CDR1 SNHLY, CDR2 FYNNEI. Trimming left V 6 bases short and J 1 base short, with 14 bases between. The CDR3 totals 15 residues. The CDR3 region is CASRPNPPRTDTQYF. CDR3 DNA sequence: TGTGCCAGCAGACCCAACCCCCCCCGCACAGATACGCAGTATTTT.

This sequence joins TRBV5-1 and TRBJ2-7, with D perhaps being TRBD1 or TRBD2 (7 bases each). V shed 3 bases and J shed 2 bases, with 15 bases lying between them. Germline V lookup: CDR1 SGHRS, CDR2 YFSETQ. The CDR3 sequence is 15 residues long. The CDR3 coding sequence is TGCGCCAGCAGCTATCAGCAGGGGGGGCCCTACGAGCAGTACTTC. This translates into CASSYQQGGPYEQYF.

CDR3 region: CASSLSTGSNTEAFF. Here the CDR3 DNA reads TGTGCCAGCTCACTCTCAACAGGGTCGAACACTGAAGCTTTCTTT. V and J are TRBV18 and TRBJ1-1; possibly TRBD1 for D (6 bases). From germline, CDR1 is KGHSH and CDR2 LQKENI. V shed 4 bases and J shed 1 base, with 13 bases lying between them. The CDR3 consists of 15 residues.

The chain employs TRBV30 and TRBJ2-3; D unclear. Per the germline V gene, CDR1 is GTSNPN and CDR2 is SVGIG (reference sequence). The CDR3 has 14 residues. The germline V and J ends were trimmed by 3 bases and 1 base, with 11 bases remaining between them. Here the CDR3 DNA reads TGTGCCTGGAGGCAGAGTGGTGGCACAGATACGCAGTATTTT. Translation gives CAWRQSGGTDTQYF.

This clone was detected only a few times. This chain links TRBV10-2 with TRBJ2-7, with 10 bases that match TRBD2. With 4 bases clipped from V and 5 bases from J, the junction kept 5 bases outside the gene matches. The CDR3 runs 14 residues. Germline CDR1 is WSHSY and CDR2 is SAAADI. CDR3 coding DNA: TGCGCCAGCAGTGCTAGCGGGAGAGGGAACGAGCAGTACTTC. This encodes CASSASGRGNEQYF.

The chain recombines TRBV6-6 with TRBJ2-5; tentatively, D is TRBD2 (6 bases). Germline V CDR1 and CDR2: MNHNY, SVGAGI (reference sequence). V was shortened by 5 bases and J by 5 bases, with 6 bases between the two germline ends. The CDR3 is made up of 11 amino acids. CDR3 sequence (DNA): TGTGCCAGCAGTGGGGGGGAGACCCAGTACTTC. As protein: CASSGGETQYF.

The chain couples TRBV5-1 to TRBJ1-1; D unclear. Germline values: CDR1 SGHRS, CDR2 YFSETQ. The germline V and J ends were trimmed by 4 bases and 0 bases, with 10 bases remaining between them. This CDR3 has 14 amino acids. This CDR3 is CASSADGMNTEAFF. CDR3 in DNA: TGCGCCAGCAGCGCGGACGGTATGAACACTGAAGCTTTCTTT.

The genes are TRBV18 and TRBJ1-1, with 8 bases matching TRBD1. V gave up 3 bases and J gave up 6 bases; unmatched junction bases: 12. Per the germline V gene, CDR1 is KGHSH and CDR2 is LQKENI. This CDR3 has 16 residues. Here the CDR3 reads CASSPSSRQGRPEAFF. Here the CDR3 DNA reads TGTGCCAGCTCACCGTCCTCAAGACAGGGGAGACCTGAAGCTTTCTTT.

Only a few counts were recorded for this clone. The rearrangement links TRBV7-9 to TRBJ1-3; 7 bases align to TRBD1. With V trimmed by 1 base and J by 4 bases, 4 bases remained unmatched. There are 15 residues in the CDR3. Per the germline V gene, CDR1 is SEHNR and CDR2 is FQNEAQ (reference sequence). CDR3 protein: CASSLEGTAGNTIYF. The CDR3 nucleotides are TGTGCCAGCAGCTTAGAGGGGACAGCCGGAAACACCATATATTTT. The whole variable domain, remainder taken from reference TRBV7-9 and TRBJ1-3, is DTGVSQNPRHKITKRGQNVTFRCDPISEHNRLYWYRQTLGQGPEFLTYFQNEAQLEKSRLLSDRFSAERPKGSFSTLEIQRTEQGDSAMYLCASSLEGTAGNTIYFGEGSWLTVV.

The J gene is TRBJ1-2, the V gene TRBV18; the match to TRBD1 covers 7 bases. V trimming: 2 bases; J trimming: 4 bases; junction bases outside the gene matches: 7. Germline V lookup: CDR1 KGHSH, CDR2 LQKENI. The length of the CDR3 is 15 residues. CDR3 region: CASSPEAGGIYGYTF. For the CDR3, the DNA is TGTGCCAGCTCACCAGAGGCAGGGGGTATCTATGGCTACACCTTC.

This chain joins TRBV5-4 and TRBJ2-1; D is undetermined. Trimming cost V 0 bases and J 4 bases, with 8 bases left between them. Germline assignment: CDR1 SGHNT and CDR2 YYREEE (reference sequence). The CDR3 totals 14 residues. CDR3 loop: CASSLAPDYNEQFF. CDR3 bases: TGTGCCAGCAGCTTGGCTCCAGATTACAATGAGCAGTTCTTC.